A single sample gave rise to the 26 T cell receptor beta chains below, sequenced in a study of cytomegalovirus exposure and HLA in healthy donors. A multiplex PCR was run with 60 Vbeta primers and 13 Jbeta primers. The data were produced by immunoSEQ multiplex PCR, yet TCRdb's version contains in-frame clones alone and is incomplete. The table includes 160,000 or so clones, 81% detected once. The source material was PBMCs. The source of these receptors is a man between 45 and 60 years old in good health and CMV-seropositive.

The chain joins TRBV6-5 to TRBJ1-1; D possibly corresponds to TRBD1 (6 bases). V was shortened by 2 bases and J by 1 base, with 8 bases between the two germline ends. The CDR3 runs to 14 residues. The germline gives CDR1 MNHEY, CDR2 SVGAGI. As DNA, the CDR3 is TGTGCCAGCAGTTACGAGACAGGGAACACTGAAGCTTTCTTT. It codes for CASSYETGNTEAFF.

This sequence joins TRBV28 and TRBJ1-1, with D unclear. Trimming shortened V by 9 bases and J by 5 bases, and 13 bases separated the two germline ends. This CDR3 spans 12 amino acids. CDR1 and CDR2 (germline): MDHEN, SYDVKM. DNA for the CDR3: TGTGCCAGTGCTCCTAGGCGGACTGAAGCTTTCTTT. This translates into CASAPRRTEAFF.

Details on this clone: At the DNA level, this CDR3 is encoded by other sequences in the same sample as well. The rearrangement uses TRBV27 and TRBJ2-7, with a tentative D call TRBD2 (5 bases). The CDR3 is 16 residues long. V shed 1 base and J shed 2 bases, with 15 bases lying between them. Germline V lookup: CDR1 MNHEY, CDR2 SMNVEV (reference sequence). CDR3 DNA sequence: TGTGCCAGCAGTTTATTCAAGGAGGAGACGGCCTACGAGCAGTACTTC. Translation: CASSLFKEETAYEQYF.

The CDR3 nucleotides read TGTGCCAGCAGCTTAGAGGGGGTGGCCACTGAAGCTTTCTTT. As protein: CASSLEGVATEAFF. The chain recombines TRBV7-9 with TRBJ1-1; tentative D call: TRBD1 (6 bases). Germline-derived CDR1 and CDR2 are SEHNR and FQNEAQ (reference sequence). The CDR3 runs to 14 residues. Trimming took off 1 base at V and 4 bases at J, with 10 bases between the two ends.

The J gene is TRBJ2-1, the V gene TRBV25-1; the match to TRBD1 covers 8 bases. The trim removed 7 bases at V and 1 base at J, leaving 15 bases unmatched. CDR1 and CDR2 (germline): MGHDK, SYGVNS. The CDR3 has 18 amino acids. As DNA, the CDR3 is TGTGCCAGCACAGAATCAGGAACAGGGGGGCTTTCCTACAATGAGCAGTTCTTC. It translates to CASTESGTGGLSYNEQFF.

The rearrangement links TRBV6-6 to TRBJ1-2; possibly TRBD1 for D (5 bases). This CDR3 region has 14 residues. Trimming cost V 2 bases and J 4 bases, with 11 bases left between them. Germline V lookup: CDR1 MNHNY, CDR2 SVGAGI (reference sequence). The CDR3: CASSYGTGSYGYTF. The CDR3 DNA reads as TGTGCCAGCAGTTACGGAACAGGATCCTATGGCTACACCTTC.

This rearrangement joins TRBV10-3 to TRBJ2-3, with a tentative D call TRBD2 (6 bases). Germline CDR1 is ENHRY and CDR2 is SYGVKD. V was shortened by 0 bases and J by 8 bases, with 15 bases between the two germline ends. The CDR3 sequence is 15 residues long. In DNA, the CDR3 is TGTGCCATCAGTGAGTCGATGATCGTGGGGGGTACGCAGTATTTT. Encoded protein: CAISESMIVGGTQYF.

V and J are TRBV4-1 and TRBJ1-5; D remains ambiguous. Trimming took off 8 bases at V and 3 bases at J, with 17 bases between the two ends. Per germline, CDR1 MGHRA and CDR2 YSYEKL. The CDR3 totals 15 residues. This CDR3 reads CASPTLTGVNQPQHF. CDR3 coding DNA: TGCGCCAGCCCCACCCTCACCGGAGTCAATCAGCCCCAGCATTTT.

CDR3 protein: CASTTSRGQGIQPQHF. In DNA, the CDR3 is TGTGCCAGCACCACTAGCCGGGGACAGGGTATCCAGCCCCAGCATTTT. The rearrangement joins TRBV7-9 to TRBJ1-5; TRBD1 matches at 9 bases. Germline-derived CDR1 and CDR2 are SEHNR and FQNEAQ (reference sequence). Trimming removed 7 bases from V and 7 bases from J; junction bases left unmatched: 14. This CDR3 comprises 16 residues.

This clone was seen once. V and J are TRBV10-3 and TRBJ2-2; TRBD2 aligns across 7 bases. The J segment lost 0 bases and the V segment lost 8 bases, leaving 6 bases of the junction unmatched. CDR3 size: 15 residues. CDR1 and CDR2 (germline): ENHRY, SYGVKD. The CDR3 DNA reads as TGTGCCATCTCAGGACTAGTCCCGAACACCGGGGAGCTGTTTTTT. Residues: CAISGLVPNTGELFF.

V and J are TRBV2 and TRBJ2-2; tentatively, D is TRBD1 (6 bases). The CDR3 extends over 14 amino acids. CDR1 and CDR2 (germline): SNHLY, FYNNEI. The V gene lost 7 bases and the J gene lost 1 base, with 10 bases spanning the gap. The CDR3 nucleotides are TGTGCCAGCAACACAGGGCTGAACACCGGGGAGCTGTTTTTT. The encoded protein is CASNTGLNTGELFF.

This clone appeared a few times. In nucleotides, the CDR3 is TGTGCCAGCAGTCGACTTGGACAGGGGGCAAGAGGCTACACCTTC. Residues: CASSRLGQGARGYTF. This sequence joins TRBV6-5 and TRBJ1-2; 11 nucleotides agree with TRBD1. Germline V gene sequence: CDR1 MNHEY, CDR2 SVGAGI. The CDR3 covers 15 residues. The V gene end was trimmed by 5 bases and the J gene end by 8 bases; junction bases not matched to a gene: 10.

This chain joins TRBV9 and TRBJ2-2, with D perhaps TRBD1 (5 bases). CDR3 size: 15 residues. Deletions cut 5 bases from V and 5 bases from J, with 16 bases between. Germline CDR1 reads SGDLS; CDR2 reads YYNGEE. CDR3 region: CASSPRLRETGELFF. The CDR3 DNA reads TGTGCCAGCAGTCCTCGCCTCAGGGAAACCGGGGAGCTGTTTTTT.

This sequence joins TRBV11-2 and TRBJ2-6; D is ambiguous. Trimming removed 1 base from V and 0 bases from J, with 7 bases in between. The CDR3 consists of 16 residues. CDR1 is SGHAT, CDR2 FQNNGV, per germline. As DNA, the CDR3 is TGTGCCAGCAGCTTAGGTTCGAGCTCTGGGGCCAACGTCCTGACTTTC. Its protein is CASSLGSSSGANVLTF.

J is TRBJ2-3 and V is TRBV5-4; 9 positions agree with TRBD1. With V trimmed by 4 bases and J by 0 bases, 6 bases remained unmatched. The germline V gene has CDR1 SGHNT and CDR2 YYREEE (reference sequence). The CDR3 has 16 residues. The CDR3 region is CASSRGGTGSTDTQYF. In nucleotides, the CDR3 is TGTGCCAGCAGCAGGGGGGGGACAGGGAGCACAGATACGCAGTATTTT.

The gene calls are TRBV6-5 and TRBJ1-1; a possible D gene is TRBD1 (6 bases). The CDR3 extends over 14 amino acids. The V end was cut by 1 base, the J end by 3 bases, with 9 bases between. Germline V CDR1 and CDR2: MNHEY, SVGAGI. The CDR3, as DNA: TGTGCCAGCAGTTACTTATCAGGGGACACTGAAGCTTTCTTT. It encodes CASSYLSGDTEAFF.

This clone came up a few times. This chain links TRBV4-2 with TRBJ2-7; TRBD1 matches 9 bases. Germline V gives CDR1 LGHNA, CDR2 YNFKEQ. Trimming at V came to 0 bases and at J to 6 bases, leaving 6 bases not matched to a gene. CDR3 length: 15 amino acids. The CDR3 DNA reads TGTGCCAGCAGCCAAGACTGGACAGGGGCTCCCGAGCAGTACTTC. Translating it yields CASSQDWTGAPEQYF.

This clone appeared a single time. The V call is TRBV5-8, the J call TRBJ1-1; TRBD1 aligns across 7 bases. The CDR3 runs to 15 residues. Per germline, CDR1 SGHTS and CDR2 YDEGEE. J gave up 4 bases and V 2 bases, and 8 bases lay outside the gene matches. The CDR3 DNA follows: TGTGCCAGCAGCTTAGGCCAGGGGGATACCACTGAAGCTTTCTTT. Amino acid sequence: CASSLGQGDTTEAFF.

The V gene is TRBV5-1, the J gene TRBJ1-3; 7 bases map to TRBD1. Trimming cost V 2 bases and J 2 bases; bases outside gene matches: 13. CDR1 SGHRS and CDR2 YFSETQ come from the germline V gene. This CDR3 is 18 amino acids long. The CDR3 protein is CASSFGFEGAKAGNTIYF. In nucleotides, the CDR3 is TGCGCCAGCAGCTTTGGGTTTGAGGGGGCTAAGGCTGGAAACACCATATATTTT.

This clone was observed a handful of times. The J gene is TRBJ2-3, the V gene TRBV7-3, with 15 bases aligning to TRBD2. The germline V gene has CDR1 SGHTA and CDR2 FQGTGA. The CDR3 covers 16 residues. J was trimmed by 4 bases and V by 9 bases; bases with no gene match: 8. CDR3 loop: CASSPGLAGGADTQYF. CDR3 nucleotide sequence: TGTGCCAGTTCACCGGGACTAGCGGGAGGTGCAGATACGCAGTATTTT.

Details on this clone: Within the sample, other DNA sequences also encode this same CDR3. For the CDR3, the DNA is TGCGCCAGCAGCCAAGTGGTACGGGGGACGCCCAACGAGCAGTACTTC. This sequence encodes CASSQVVRGTPNEQYF. The chain uses TRBV4-1 and TRBJ2-7, with a weak D call TRBD2 (6 bases). Germline V CDR1 and CDR2: MGHRA, YSYEKL. The CDR3 extends over 16 amino acids. Trimming took off 1 base at V and 5 bases at J, with 18 bases between the two ends.

V is TRBV7-9 and J is TRBJ2-3; TRBD2 matches at 13 bases. V shed 5 bases and J 5 bases; nucleotides not matched to a gene: 4. Looked up from germline, CDR1 is SEHNR and CDR2 is FQNEAQ (reference sequence). This CDR3 contains 15 residues. CDR3 coding DNA: TGTGCCAGCAGCCTCGGGACTAGCGGGATAGATACGCAGTATTTT. Translated: CASSLGTSGIDTQYF.

CDR3 nucleotide sequence: TGTGCCACCTTGGCTGCTAGCGGTACGCAGTATTTT. It yields the protein CATLAASGTQYF. The J gene is TRBJ2-3, the V gene TRBV15; 7 bases agree with TRBD2. In germline, CDR1 is LNHNV, CDR2 YYDKDF (reference sequence). V was pared by 8 bases and J by 8 bases, with 7 bases of the junction left unmatched. This CDR3 is built from 12 residues.

Here the CDR3 reads CASSSTSLGEAFF. The CDR3 nucleotides are TGTGCCAGCAGCTCAACGAGCCTGGGCGAAGCTTTCTTT. The genes are TRBV7-3 and TRBJ1-1; D call uncertain. The V end was cut by 4 bases, the J end by 8 bases, with 14 bases between. The germline V gene has CDR1 SGHTA and CDR2 FQGTGA. CDR3 length equals 13 residues.

In regard to this clone: An end of the junction differs from the germline gene, which may be a read error. The chain is built from TRBV28 and TRBJ2-7; 7 positions agree with TRBD1. The germline gives CDR1 MDHEN, CDR2 SYDVKM. The CDR3 is made up of 16 amino acids. The CDR3 sequence: CASRDGGRGFSDEQYF. In DNA, the CDR3 is TGTGCCAGCAGAGATGGAGGCAGGGGGTTCTCCGACGAGCAGTACTTC.

The chain is built from TRBV7-3 and TRBJ2-3; D gene ambiguous. The CDR3 extends over 15 amino acids. Trimming took 1 base from V and 2 from J, leaving 10 bases between them. Germline CDR1 reads SGHTA; CDR2 reads FQGTGA. The CDR3 DNA follows: TGTGCCAGCAGCTTAAATCCGGGTGTCACAGATACGCAGTATTTT. Its protein product is CASSLNPGVTDTQYF.